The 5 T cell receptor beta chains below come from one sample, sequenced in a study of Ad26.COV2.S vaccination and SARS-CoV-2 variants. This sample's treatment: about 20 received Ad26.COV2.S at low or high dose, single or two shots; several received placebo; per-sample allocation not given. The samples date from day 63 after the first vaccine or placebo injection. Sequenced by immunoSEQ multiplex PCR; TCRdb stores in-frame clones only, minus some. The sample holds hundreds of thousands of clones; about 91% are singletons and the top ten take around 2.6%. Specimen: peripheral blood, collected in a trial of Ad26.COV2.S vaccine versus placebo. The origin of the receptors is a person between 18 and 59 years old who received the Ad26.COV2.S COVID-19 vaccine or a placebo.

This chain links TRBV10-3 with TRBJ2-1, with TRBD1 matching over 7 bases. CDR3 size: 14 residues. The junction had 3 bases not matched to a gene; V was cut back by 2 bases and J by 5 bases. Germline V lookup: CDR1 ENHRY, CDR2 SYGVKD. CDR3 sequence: CAISEGTANNEQFF. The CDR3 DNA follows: TGTGCCATCAGTGAGGGGACAGCAAACAATGAGCAGTTCTTC.

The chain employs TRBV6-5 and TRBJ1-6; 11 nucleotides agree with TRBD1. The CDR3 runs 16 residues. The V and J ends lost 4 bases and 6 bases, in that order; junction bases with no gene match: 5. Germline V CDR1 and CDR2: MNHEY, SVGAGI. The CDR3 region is CASSWDRGNFNSPLHF. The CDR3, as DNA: TGTGCCAGCAGTTGGGACAGGGGGAATTTTAATTCACCCCTCCACTTT.

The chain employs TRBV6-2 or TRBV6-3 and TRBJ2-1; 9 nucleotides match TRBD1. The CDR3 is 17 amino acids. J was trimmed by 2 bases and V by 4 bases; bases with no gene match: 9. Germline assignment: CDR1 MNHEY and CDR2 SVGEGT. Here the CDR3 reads CASSSGRGQGPYNEQFF. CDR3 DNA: TGTGCCAGCAGTTCGGGCCGGGGACAGGGCCCCTACAATGAGCAGTTCTTC.

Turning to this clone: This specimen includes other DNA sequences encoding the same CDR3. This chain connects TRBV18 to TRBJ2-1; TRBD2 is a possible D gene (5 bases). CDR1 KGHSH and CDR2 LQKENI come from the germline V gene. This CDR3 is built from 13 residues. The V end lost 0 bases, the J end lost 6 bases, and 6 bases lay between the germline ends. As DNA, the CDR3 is TGTGCCAGCTCACCACCGGGAGCCAATGAGCAGTTCTTC. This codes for CASSPPGANEQFF.

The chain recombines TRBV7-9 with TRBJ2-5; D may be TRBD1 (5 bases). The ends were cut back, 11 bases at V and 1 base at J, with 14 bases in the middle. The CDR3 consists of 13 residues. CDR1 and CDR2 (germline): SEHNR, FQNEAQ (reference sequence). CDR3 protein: CALSADSQETQYF. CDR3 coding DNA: TGTGCCCTGTCGGCCGACAGCCAAGAGACCCAGTACTTC.